The subject of this entry is one TCR beta chain. Antigen unknown. These data belong to a study of CD8 T cells in ankylosing spondylitis. Trimming removed 0 bases from V and 0 bases from J, with 6 bases in between. The length of the CDR3 is 16 residues. Overall study findings and caveats: One TCR beta motif, made up of seven to nine highly homologous variants, appeared characteristic of ankylosing spondylitis blood.

MiXCR was run by TCRdb on the 5' RACE reads, yielding one entry per CDR3 protein. The sample lists about 750,000 distinct CDR3 sequences; over 15% were seen once. The rearrangement uses TRBV12-3 or TRBV12-4 and TRBJ2-6; D not resolved. Material for sequencing was blood, either unsorted or a sorted T cell fraction (not recorded which). The sequence was collected from a male donor with ankylosing spondylitis. The CDR3 protein is CASSLARSSGANVLTF. In DNA, the CDR3 is TGTGCCAGCAGTTTAGCCCGTAGCTCTGGGGCCAACGTCCTGACTTTC.